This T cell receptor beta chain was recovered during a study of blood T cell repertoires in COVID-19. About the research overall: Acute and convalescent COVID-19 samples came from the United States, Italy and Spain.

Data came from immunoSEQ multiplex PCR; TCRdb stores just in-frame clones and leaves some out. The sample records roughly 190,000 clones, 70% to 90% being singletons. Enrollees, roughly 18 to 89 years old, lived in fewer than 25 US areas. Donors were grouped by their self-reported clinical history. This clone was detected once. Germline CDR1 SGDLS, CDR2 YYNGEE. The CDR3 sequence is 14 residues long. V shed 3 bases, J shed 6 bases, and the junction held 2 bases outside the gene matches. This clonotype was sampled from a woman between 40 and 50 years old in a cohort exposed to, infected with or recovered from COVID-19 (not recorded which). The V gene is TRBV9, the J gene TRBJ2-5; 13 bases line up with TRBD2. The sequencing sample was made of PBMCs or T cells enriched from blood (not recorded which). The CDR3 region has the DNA TGTGCCAGCAGCGGGACTAGCGGGGGAAAGACCCAGTACTTC. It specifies CASSGTSGGKTQYF.